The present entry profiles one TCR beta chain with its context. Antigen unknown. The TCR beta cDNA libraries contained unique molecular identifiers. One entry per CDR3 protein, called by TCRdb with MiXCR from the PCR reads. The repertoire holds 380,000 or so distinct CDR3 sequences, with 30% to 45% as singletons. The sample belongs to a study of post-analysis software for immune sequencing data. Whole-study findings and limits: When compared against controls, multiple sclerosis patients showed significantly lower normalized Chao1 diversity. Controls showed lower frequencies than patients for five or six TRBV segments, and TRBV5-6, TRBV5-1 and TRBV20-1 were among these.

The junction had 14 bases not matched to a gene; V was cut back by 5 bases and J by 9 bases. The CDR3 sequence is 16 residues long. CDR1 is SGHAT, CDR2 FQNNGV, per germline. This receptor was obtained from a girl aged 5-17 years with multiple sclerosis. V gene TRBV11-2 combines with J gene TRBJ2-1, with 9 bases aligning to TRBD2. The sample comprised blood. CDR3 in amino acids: CASSRIAGDTLGEQFF. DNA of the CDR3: TGTGCCAGCAGCCGCATAGCGGGGGACACCTTAGGTGAGCAGTTCTTC. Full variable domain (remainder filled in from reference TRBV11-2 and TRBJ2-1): EAGVAQSPRYKIIEKRQSVAFWCNPISGHATLYWYQQILGQGPKLLIQFQNNGVVDDSQLPKDRFSAERLKGVDSTLKIQPAKLEDSAVYLCASSRIAGDTLGEQFFGPGTRLTVL.